This T cell receptor (beta chain) was retrieved from a study of cytomegalovirus exposure and HLA in healthy donors. Germline trimming cut 6 bases from V and 2 bases from J; bases unmatched to any gene: 6. CDR3 length: 14 residues. The germline CDR1 and CDR2 sequences are MNHNY and SVGAGI (reference sequence). Notes on the study in general: Listed as cytomegalovirus-associated were 164 TCR beta chains. Rare sequences made up most TCRs, while some public TCRs were found in many donors. In vitro confirmation showed three CMV-associated chains to be CMV antigen specific.

The data were produced by immunoSEQ multiplex PCR, yet TCRdb's version contains in-frame clones alone and is incomplete. The sample records under 250,000 clones, around 90% being singletons. In the case of this clone: The antigen remains unidentified.

Material: PBMCs. The sequence came from a woman aged 18-29 years in good health and CMV-seropositive. The genes are TRBV6-6 and TRBJ1-1; 7 nucleotides align to TRBD1. The CDR3: CASSPGQINTEAFF. The CDR3 DNA sequence: TGTGCCAGCAGCCCGGGACAGATCAACACTGAAGCTTTCTTT.